A single sample is the source of the 13 T cell receptor beta chains below, sequenced in a study of cytomegalovirus exposure and HLA in healthy donors. Sequencing was performed with immunoSEQ multiplex PCR; in TCRdb, only in-frame clones are kept and a portion is missing. The table records about 58,000 clones, about 88% of them present only once. Sequencing was performed on PBMCs. All receptors come from a man aged 18 to 30 in good health and CMV-seronegative.

The chain carries TRBV5-8 and TRBJ2-1, with 7 bases aligning to TRBD1. Germline V CDR1 and CDR2: SGHTS, YDEGEE. V dropped 7 bases and J dropped 6; count of bases not matched to a gene: 7. The CDR3 is 13 amino acids. CDR3 amino acids: CASVQGWGNEQFF. DNA of the CDR3: TGTGCCAGCGTACAGGGGTGGGGCAATGAGCAGTTCTTC.

The J gene is TRBJ2-1, the V gene TRBV2; the match to TRBD2 covers 7 bases. The CDR3 extends over 16 amino acids. The V and J ends lost 10 bases and 7 bases, in that order; junction bases with no gene match: 19. Germline loops: CDR1 SNHLY, CDR2 FYNNEI. The CDR3 is CATSPFVGGLKNEQFF. The CDR3 coding sequence is TGTGCCACCTCCCCCTTCGTGGGAGGGCTAAAGAATGAGCAGTTCTTC.

J is TRBJ2-7 and V is TRBV7-9; 10 positions match TRBD2. This CDR3 spans 16 amino acids. Germline CDR1 SEHNR, CDR2 FQNEAQ (reference sequence). V lost 5 bases to trimming and J lost 5 bases; unmatched junction nucleotides: 12. CDR3 in amino acids: CASSRLAGEVLNEQYF. The CDR3 DNA is TGTGCCAGCAGCCGTCTAGCGGGAGAAGTCTTGAACGAGCAGTACTTC.

The genes are TRBV28 and TRBJ2-1, with TRBD1 matching over 12 bases. J was trimmed by 8 bases and V by 1 base; bases with no gene match: 6. Germline V gene lookup returns CDR1 MDHEN and CDR2 SYDVKM. This CDR3 has 16 amino acids. CDR3 nucleotides: TGTGCCAGCAGTTTATACGGGACAGGGGGCCGCGATGAGCAGTTCTTC. It translates to CASSLYGTGGRDEQFF.

V gene TRBV19 combines with J gene TRBJ2-7; 8 nucleotides align to TRBD1. Germline V lookup: CDR1 LNHDA, CDR2 SQIVND (reference sequence). The CDR3 has 13 amino acids. With V trimmed by 3 bases and J by 6 bases, 4 bases remained unmatched. The CDR3 DNA reads TGTGCCAGTAGTATCCCAGGGGGCTCCGAGCAGTACTTC. Its translation is CASSIPGGSEQYF.

This clone showed up just a few times. V gene TRBV7-9 combines with J gene TRBJ2-1, with D possibly matching TRBD1 (5 bases). The germline V and J ends were trimmed by 3 bases and 9 bases, with 9 bases remaining between them. The CDR3 extends over 12 amino acids. The V gene's germline CDR1 is SEHNR and CDR2 FQNEAQ (reference sequence). The CDR3 sequence: CASSLAQGEQFF. In nucleotides, the CDR3 is TGTGCCAGCAGCTTGGCCCAGGGTGAGCAGTTCTTC.

This chain connects TRBV25-1 to TRBJ2-4, with TRBD1 as a possible D gene (5 bases). Trimming took off 4 bases at V and 6 bases at J, with 7 bases between the two ends. Germline V gene data show CDR1 as MGHDK and CDR2 as SYGVNS. The CDR3 extends over 12 amino acids. The CDR3, as DNA: TGTGCCAGCAGTGGGGGCCGAAACATTCAGTACTTC. Translated, it gives CASSGGRNIQYF. The full variable domain, rest sourced from reference TRBV25-1 and TRBJ2-4, is EADIYQTPRYLVIGTGKKITLECSQTMGHDKMYWYQQDPGMELHLIHYSYGVNSTEKGDLSSESTVSRIRTEHFPLTLESARPSHTSQYLCASSGGRNIQYFGAGTRLSVL.

The chain employs TRBV7-2 and TRBJ2-1, with D possibly TRBD2 on 6 matching bases. CDR3 length: 12 residues. The V end lost 1 base, the J end lost 9 bases, and 7 bases lay between the germline ends. Germline CDR1 is SGHTA and CDR2 is FQGNSA. CDR3 DNA: TGTGCCAGCAGCTTAGAGGAGGGTGAGCAGTTCTTC. This encodes CASSLEEGEQFF.

This sequence joins TRBV5-4 and TRBJ1-1; D possibly corresponds to TRBD1 (5 bases). The CDR3 is 17 residues long. Trimming removed 0 bases at V and 1 base at J, with 16 bases between. Germline assignment: CDR1 SGHNT and CDR2 YYREEE (reference sequence). CDR3 nucleotide sequence: TGTGCCAGCAGCTTGGCTGCTTGGGGCCTGGCGAACACTGAAGCTTTCTTT. Translating it yields CASSLAAWGLANTEAFF.

CDR3 in DNA: TGTGCCAGCAGTAAGGGACAGGGTATGTATTCCTACGAGCAGTACTTC. It translates to CASSKGQGMYSYEQYF. This chain joins TRBV28 and TRBJ2-7, with 9 bases matching TRBD1. The CDR3 runs 16 residues. V lost 5 bases to trimming and J lost 1 base; unmatched junction nucleotides: 9. Germline assignment: CDR1 MDHEN and CDR2 SYDVKM.

The V gene is TRBV20-1, the J gene TRBJ2-1, with TRBD1 as a possible D gene (5 bases). V lost 5 bases, J lost 10 bases, and 12 bases lay in between. The V gene's germline CDR1 is DFQATT and CDR2 SNEGSKA (reference sequence). The CDR3 has 11 residues. CDR3 loop: CSAPRVGEQFF. In DNA, the CDR3 is TGCAGTGCTCCCAGGGTCGGCGAGCAGTTCTTC.

The chain recombines TRBV5-1 with TRBJ2-7; TRBD2 matches at 8 bases. The CDR3 loop spans 17 amino acids. The trim removed 0 bases at V and 3 bases at J, leaving 11 bases unmatched. Germline values: CDR1 SGHRS, CDR2 YFSETQ. Here the CDR3 reads CASSLAGREGPDYEQYF. CDR3 DNA sequence: TGCGCCAGCAGCTTGGCCGGCCGGGAGGGTCCAGACTACGAGCAGTACTTC.

The rearrangement joins TRBV10-3 to TRBJ2-1; D is perhaps TRBD2 (5 bases). The germline V and J ends were trimmed by 3 bases and 9 bases, with 9 bases remaining between them. Germline V CDR1 and CDR2: ENHRY, SYGVKD. The CDR3 is 12 amino acids. The CDR3 DNA follows: TGTGCCATCAGTGATAGAGGGAGTGAGCAGTTCTTC. The encoded protein is CAISDRGSEQFF.